This T cell receptor (beta chain) was found in a study of blood T cells in healthy people across ages (dated by TCRdb to between 2015 and 2017). Regarding the complete study: In model experiments, template switching captured roughly one uniquely barcoded TCR beta cDNA molecule for every two T cells. Two additional independent replicas of 1 million unique cDNA reads from the same blood draw were analyzed for two donors (one aged 18 to 30 and one aged 80 or older). To avoid experimental bias, donors of different ages were randomly spread across the sequencing lanes. To track age-related changes in TCR beta repertoire diversity, the study relied on deep sequencing normalized with unique cDNA molecular identifiers. The donors were divided into four age groups: young (average approximately 15 years), middle-aged (about 41), aged (62) and long-lived (about 84).

Library prep was done by 5' RACE. Sequencing was performed on an Illumina HiSeq 2500. A second roughly 7 to 11 cycle PCR used a sample-barcoded 5' primer and a J-beta primer mix. A unique molecular identifier was introduced onto each TCR beta cDNA molecule by a template-switch 5' adaptor carrying 12 random nucleotides. At least 2.5 million CDR3-containing paired-end reads were obtained from each sample. First-strand cDNA was synthesized from all RNA with the Mint cDNA synthesis kit, primed by a TRBC-specific oligonucleotide. After uracil-DNA glycosylase treatment, a first 18-cycle PCR used universal primers M1SS and BC2_uni_R on all cDNA. Regarding the original processing steps: For normalization, 1 million high-quality reads were randomly selected from each sample, with every read carrying a distinct molecular identifier. Instead of being binned into consensus sequences, reads that shared molecular identifiers were thrown out. CDR3 identification, clonotype clustering and error correction used MiTCR with a Q25 quality threshold and the strictest error-elimination algorithm. A nonparametric unseen species model with Euler transformation was used to estimate a lower bound on total TCR beta diversity. The public reads were run again by TCRdb, first through fastp at Q25 and then through MiXCR, and only productive beta chains were kept. Rows with a matching CDR3 protein are joined into one entry that keeps the most common DNA and genes. V and J calls and clone size were set by TCRdb, not the authors. The sample profile shows around 1,000,000 distinct CDR3 sequences; around two fifths of them were found once. The biggest ten clones account for around 13% of the sample.

General findings and caveats noted by the study authors: Because profiling used bulk unsorted PBMCs, naive and antigen-experienced compartments could not be compared conclusively. Total diversity estimates from one million sequenced T cells were considered lower bounds and underestimates. Compared with the aged group, the long-lived group had more naive CD4+ T cells, fewer expanded clones and increased TCR diversity, suggesting age selection. A strong correlation was found between observed TCR beta diversity and the percentage of naive T cells measured by flow cytometry. Observed TCR beta diversity per million T cells fell roughly linearly with age, and a significant reduction was already apparent by age around 40. Donor CMV infection status was unknown, potentially confounding age-related changes in expanded clonotypes.

Donors were a few dozen systemically healthy Caucasian individuals from Russia aged roughly 6 to 100 years. Each donor gave about 10 milliliters of peripheral blood, drawn into EDTA-treated Vacutainer tubes. Ficoll-Paque density-gradient centrifugation was used to isolate PBMCs, with at least 6 million obtained per sample. Trizol reagent was used to extract total RNA from the PBMCs, yielding at least 5 micrograms per sample. Naive CD45RAhigh/CD27high T cell percentages were measured by flow cytometry on a PBMC aliquot from every donor. A word on this clonotype: Its antigen is still unknown. Base-call qualities are not available, and no considerably larger clone is one nucleotide away.

Between the V and J ends, shortened by 3 bases and 8 bases respectively, the junction contains 19 bases. CDR1 and CDR2 are drawn from the germline V gene: MNHEY, SVGAGI. The CDR3 numbers 16 residues from cysteine through phenylalanine. Only CDR3 DNA is held: 48 bases, read in frame from base 1. The sequencing input was blood. This receptor was taken from a man aged 18 to 30 in good health. The chain was built from TRBV6-5 and TRBJ1-4, and the D gene may be TRBD1, 6 bases matching. The DNA reads TGTGCCAGCAGTTATTCTACAGGGTTTGGGAGCGAAAAACTGTTTTTT. Its translation reads: CASSYSTGFGSEKLFF.